These 29 T cell receptor beta chains share one sample of origin, sequenced in a study of blood T cells in healthy people across ages. A sample-barcoded 5' primer and a J-beta primer mix were used in a second PCR of about 7 to 12 cycles. One entry per CDR3 protein results from TCRdb running MiXCR on the 5' RACE reads. The data show about 900,000 distinct CDR3 sequences, roughly 60% seen once. The sequencing input was blood. The source of these receptors is a man aged 25-45 years in good health.

This clonotype was seen once. In nucleotides, the CDR3 is TGCAGTGCTTCCCGTCCGTCACTAGCGGGCCCGCTGAACACCGGGGAGCTGTTTTTT. The encoded protein is CSASRPSLAGPLNTGELFF. The chain joins TRBV20-1 to TRBJ2-2, with TRBD2 matching over 9 bases. J lost 1 base, V lost 5 bases, and 17 bases had no gene match. Germline CDR1 reads DFQATT; CDR2 reads SNEGSKA (reference sequence). The CDR3 covers 19 residues.

This clonotype showed up just a few times. The chain links TRBV20-1 to TRBJ1-3, with a tentative D call TRBD1 (6 bases). Trimming cost V 6 bases and J 2 bases, with 11 bases left between them. The CDR3 spans 13 residues. Germline CDR1 reads DFQATT; CDR2 reads SNEGSKA (reference sequence). The CDR3 reads CSATTGTGNTIYF. CDR3 nucleotides: TGCAGTGCGACTACAGGGACTGGAAACACCATATATTTT.

This clonotype was detected a few times. The gene calls are TRBV7-9 and TRBJ2-1; D not resolved. The CDR3 consists of 14 residues. V was clipped by 2 bases and J by 8 bases, with 13 bases between them. In germline, CDR1 is SEHNR, CDR2 FQNEAQ (reference sequence). The CDR3 region has the DNA TGTGCCAGCAGCTTACCCCAAAGAGATGATGAGCAGTTCTTC. Its translation: CASSLPQRDDEQFF.

This clonotype has more than one count but fewer than ten. The rearrangement uses TRBV28 and TRBJ2-5; tentatively, D is TRBD1 (6 bases). The V gene lost 6 bases and the J gene lost 0 bases, with 14 bases spanning the gap. The CDR3 sequence is 15 residues long. Germline assignment: CDR1 MDHEN and CDR2 SYDVKM. The CDR3 reads CASRDSFSYQETQYF. The CDR3 region has the DNA TGTGCCAGCAGGGACAGTTTCTCGTACCAAGAGACCCAGTACTTC.

A few counts support this clonotype. The gene calls are TRBV29-1 and TRBJ2-3, with D possibly called TRBD1 or TRBD2 (5 bases each). The CDR3 sequence is 13 residues long. Trimming took off 4 bases at V and 0 bases at J, with 8 bases between the two ends. CDR1 and CDR2 from the germline V gene are SQVTM and ANQGSEA. The CDR3 protein is CSVAGPSTDTQYF. The CDR3 region has the DNA TGCAGCGTTGCGGGGCCGAGCACAGATACGCAGTATTTT.

This clonotype was observed at least ten times. The chain couples TRBV29-1 to TRBJ1-1; D call uncertain. In germline, CDR1 is SQVTM, CDR2 ANQGSEA. The CDR3 runs 13 residues. V gave up 4 bases and J gave up 3 bases, with 12 bases separating them. The CDR3 loop is CSVVPVAYTEAFF. As DNA, the CDR3 is TGCAGCGTTGTTCCAGTGGCGTACACTGAAGCTTTCTTT.

V gene TRBV20-1 combines with J gene TRBJ1-6; no reliable D call. CDR3 size: 15 residues. The germline CDR1 and CDR2 sequences are DFQATT and SNEGSKA (reference sequence). With 5 bases removed from V and 2 bases from J, the gap between germline ends came to 13 bases. The CDR3 reads CSAASVATYNSPLHF. In DNA form, the CDR3 reads TGCAGTGCTGCCTCCGTAGCAACCTATAATTCACCCCTCCACTTT.

The chain couples TRBV5-6 to TRBJ2-7; TRBD1 aligns across 8 bases. The junction had 8 bases not matched to a gene; V was cut back by 3 bases and J by 0 bases. CDR3 length equals 16 residues. Germline V gives CDR1 SGHDT, CDR2 YYEEEE. The CDR3 loop reads CASSYITGGNSYEQYF. As DNA, the CDR3 is TGTGCCAGCAGCTACATTACAGGGGGAAACTCCTACGAGCAGTACTTC.

This chain uses TRBV20-1 with TRBJ2-3; tentatively, D is TRBD1 (6 bases). The V end was cut by 1 base, the J end by 2 bases, with 16 bases between. Germline V gives CDR1 DFQATT, CDR2 SNEGSKA (reference sequence). This CDR3 region has 16 residues. The CDR3 here is CSARASGVPHTDTQYF. The CDR3 DNA sequence: TGCAGTGCTAGAGCATCAGGGGTCCCTCACACAGATACGCAGTATTTT.

This chain joins TRBV7-2 and TRBJ1-5; TRBD1 aligns across 7 bases. CDR1 SGHTA and CDR2 FQGNSA come from the germline V gene. Germline trimming cut 8 bases from V and 2 bases from J; bases unmatched to any gene: 9. The CDR3 has 15 amino acids. The CDR3 here is CASGDRVLGNQPQHF. The CDR3 DNA reads as TGTGCCAGCGGTGACAGGGTACTTGGCAATCAGCCCCAGCATTTT.

The chain joins TRBV3-1 to TRBJ2-4; D may be TRBD1 (5 bases). The J call may not be correct, given that the DNA end is closer to TRBJ2-7. This CDR3 has 12 residues. Germline V CDR1 and CDR2: LGHDT, YNNKEL (reference sequence). The DNA of the CDR3 is TGTGCCAGCAGCCCCAGGGAATACGAGCAGTACTTC. Translating gives CASSPREYEQYF.

J is TRBJ1-4 and V is TRBV2; D not resolved. The germline V gene has CDR1 SNHLY and CDR2 FYNNEI. V lost 4 bases and J 7 bases, leaving 13 bases between the germline ends. CDR3 length equals 14 residues. This CDR3 is CASSVVGWGEKLFF. DNA of the CDR3: TGTGCCAGCAGTGTCGTCGGGTGGGGTGAAAAACTGTTTTTT.

This clonotype was recorded once. V and J are TRBV20-1 and TRBJ2-3, with 8 positions matching TRBD2. The J segment lost 5 bases and the V segment lost 1 base, leaving 11 bases of the junction unmatched. The CDR3 is 16 amino acids. CDR1 is DFQATT and CDR2 is SNEGSKA in the germline V gene (reference sequence). CDR3 sequence reads: CSARGPGRGVGDTQYF. The CDR3 nucleotides are TGCAGTGCTAGAGGGCCGGGGCGGGGGGTAGGAGATACGCAGTATTTT.

V usage is TRBV14 and J usage is TRBJ2-4; 7 bases align to TRBD1. The J call is doubtful: the DNA matches TRBJ2-7 better. CDR1 and CDR2 from the germline V gene are SGHDN and FVKESK. The CDR3 is made up of 16 amino acids. The CDR3 region has the DNA TGTGCCAGCAGCTCTCGAAACGACAGGGTCATAAACGAGCAGTACTTC. This codes for CASSSRNDRVINEQYF.

The CDR3 loop is CASSSRDRDYEQYF. Written as DNA, the CDR3 is TGTGCCAGCAGTTCCCGGGACAGAGACTACGAGCAGTACTTC. This rearrangement joins TRBV27 to TRBJ2-7; 7 bases map to TRBD1. V was pared by 4 bases and J by 3 bases, with 6 bases of the junction left unmatched. This CDR3 has 14 amino acids. Germline V CDR1 and CDR2: MNHEY, SMNVEV (reference sequence).

The V and J genes are TRBV6-5 and TRBJ2-2; 10 nucleotides line up with TRBD1. CDR1 is MNHEY, CDR2 SVGAGI, per germline. The J segment lost 3 bases and the V segment lost 5 bases, leaving 3 bases of the junction unmatched. There are 15 residues in the CDR3. The CDR3 region is CASSQGTGDTGELFF. DNA of the CDR3: TGTGCCAGCAGTCAGGGGACAGGGGACACCGGGGAGCTGTTTTTT.

A word on this clonotype: The junction shows a germline mismatch at one end, possibly a read error. This sequence joins TRBV25-1 and TRBJ2-1; D is tentatively TRBD1 or TRBD2 (8 bases each). The CDR3 has 16 amino acids. Germline V gene lookup returns CDR1 MGHDK and CDR2 SYGVNS. Here the CDR3 DNA reads TGTGCCAGCACCCACGGCGGGGGGACAGGCTACAATGAGCGGTTCTTC. Translating gives CASTHGGGTGYNERFF.

The CDR3 here is CASSQRSTGFDEQYF. CDR3 in DNA: TGTGCCAGCAGCCAGCGCTCCACAGGGTTCGACGAGCAGTACTTC. The V call is TRBV12-3 or TRBV12-4, the J call TRBJ2-4; tentative D call: TRBD1 (6 bases). Near its end, the DNA agrees better with TRBJ2-7, so the J call may be wrong. The CDR3 length is 15 residues.

The chain has TRBV9 and TRBJ2-1, with D perhaps TRBD1 (6 bases). This CDR3 is built from 17 residues. Trimming shortened V by 0 bases and J by 7 bases, and 20 bases separated the two germline ends. CDR1 and CDR2 (germline): SGDLS, YYNGEE. CDR3 residues: CASSVAGWGQTGNEQFF. The CDR3 bases are TGTGCCAGCAGCGTAGCTGGGTGGGGACAAACCGGGAATGAGCAGTTCTTC.

This clonotype was seen more than once but under ten times. Mismatch with germline at one junction end may stem from a read error. The chain is built from TRBV29-1 and TRBJ2-5; 9 bases align to TRBD2. This CDR3 has 14 residues. CDR1 is SQVTM, CDR2 ANQGSEA, per germline. The CDR3, as DNA: TGCAGCGTTCACGGCGGGGGGGCGAAAGAGACTCAGTACTTC. It encodes CSVHGGGAKETQYF.

This sequence joins TRBV20-1 and TRBJ2-4; TRBD2 is a possible D gene (5 bases). The V gene's germline CDR1 is DFQATT and CDR2 SNEGSKA (reference sequence). V shed 6 bases and J shed 1 base, with 10 bases lying between them. The CDR3 covers 13 residues. The CDR3 DNA follows: TGCAGTGCCCGACTATCCGCCAAAAACATTCAGTACTTC. This sequence encodes CSARLSAKNIQYF.

This chain links TRBV24-1 with TRBJ1-5; perhaps TRBD1 as D (6 bases). Deletions cut 4 bases from V and 5 bases from J, with 11 bases between. CDR3 length: 14 residues. CDR1 and CDR2 from the germline V gene are KGHDR and SFDVKD. The CDR3, as DNA: TGTGCCACCAGTGAAGCCAAGGGGGATCAGCCCCAGCATTTT. Translation gives CATSEAKGDQPQHF.

This clonotype has just a few counts. One base away lies a much larger clone, so this may be a sequencing read error. The chain joins TRBV12-3 or TRBV12-4 to TRBJ1-2; TRBD1 might be the D (5 bases). This CDR3 is 14 amino acids long. CDR3 coding DNA: TGTGCCAGCAGTTTGGAAGGGGCCGCGGATGGCTGCACCTTC. It is translated as CASSLEGAADGCTF.

The chain employs TRBV9 and TRBJ1-1, with a tentative D call TRBD1 (5 bases). CDR1 and CDR2 (germline): SGDLS, YYNGEE. Trimming took off 2 bases at V and 4 bases at J, with 12 bases between the two ends. There are 14 residues in the CDR3. The CDR3 sequence is CASSVGGGGTEAFF. The DNA for the CDR3 is TGTGCCAGCAGCGTGGGCGGGGGAGGCACTGAAGCTTTCTTT.

Remarks on this clonotype: A much larger clonotype is one base distant, so this may be a read error. The chain has TRBV7-2 and TRBJ2-7; D not resolved. V was trimmed by 1 base and J by 5 bases, leaving 18 bases between them. The CDR3 is made up of 16 amino acids. Looked up from germline, CDR1 is SGHTA and CDR2 is FQGNSA. CDR3 in amino acids: CASSLELSPSPHEQYF. CDR3 nucleotide sequence: TGTGCCAGCAGCTTAGAGCTTTCACCTTCACCACACGAGCAGTACTTC. The whole variable domain, remainder taken from reference TRBV7-2 and TRBJ2-7, is GAGVSQSPSNKVTEKGKDVELRCDPISGHTALYWYRQSLGQGLEFLIYFQGNSAPDKSGLPSDRFSAERTGGSVSTLTIQRTQQEDSAVYLCASSLELSPSPHEQYFGPGTRLTVT.

This clonotype was seen only a few times. V gene TRBV14 combines with J gene TRBJ2-7; D gene ambiguous. Between the trimmed V and J ends, which lost 0 bases and 3 bases, there was a span of 6 bases. CDR1 is SGHDN, CDR2 FVKESK, per germline. The CDR3 consists of 13 residues. The CDR3 nucleotides are TGTGCCAGCAGCCAAGAAGCCTTCTACGAGCAGTACTTC. Protein sequence: CASSQEAFYEQYF.

The gene calls are TRBV4-2 and TRBJ1-2; D gene unclear. Trimming stripped 0 bases from V and 4 bases from J, with 12 bases between. CDR3 length: 15 residues. Germline V gene sequence: CDR1 LGHNA, CDR2 YNFKEQ. CDR3 nucleotide sequence: TGTGCCAGCAGCCAAGATCGAGCACAGAGCTATGGCTACACCTTC. Amino acids: CASSQDRAQSYGYTF.

This sequence joins TRBV6-5 and TRBJ2-7; 13 bases line up with TRBD2. The better agreement between TRBJ2-5 and the DNA end casts doubt on the J call. From germline, CDR1 is MNHEY and CDR2 SVGAGI. This CDR3 comprises 16 residues. The CDR3 region is CASSRTSGGALETQYF. The DNA for the CDR3 is TGTGCCAGCAGCCGTACTAGCGGGGGGGCGTTAGAGACCCAGTACTTC.

As for this clonotype: As the CDR3 is not closed by the conserved phenylalanine or tryptophan, this likely results from a read error. This chain connects TRBV7-2 to TRBJ1-3, with D hard to call. V was cut by 3 bases and J by 4 bases, with 10 bases left in between. This CDR3 is 14 amino acids long. Germline values: CDR1 SGHTA, CDR2 FQGNSA. This chain's CDR3 is CASSFSPKGNTIYS. CDR3 DNA: TGTGCCAGCAGCTTCAGCCCGAAGGGAAACACCATATATTCT.